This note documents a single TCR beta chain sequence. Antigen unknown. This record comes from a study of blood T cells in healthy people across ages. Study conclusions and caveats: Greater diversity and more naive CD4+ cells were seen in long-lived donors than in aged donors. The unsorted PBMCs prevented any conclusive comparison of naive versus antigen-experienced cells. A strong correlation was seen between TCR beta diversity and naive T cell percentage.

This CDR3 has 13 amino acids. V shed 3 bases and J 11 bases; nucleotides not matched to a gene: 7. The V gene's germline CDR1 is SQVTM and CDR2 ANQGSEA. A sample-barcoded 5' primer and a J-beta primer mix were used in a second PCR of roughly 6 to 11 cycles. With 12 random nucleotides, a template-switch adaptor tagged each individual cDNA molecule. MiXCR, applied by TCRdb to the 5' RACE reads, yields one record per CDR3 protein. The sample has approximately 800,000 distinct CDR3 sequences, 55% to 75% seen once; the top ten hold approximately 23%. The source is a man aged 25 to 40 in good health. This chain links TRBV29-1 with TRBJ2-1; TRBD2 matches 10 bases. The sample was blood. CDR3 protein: CSVESLAGEKQFF. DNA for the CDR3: TGCAGCGTTGAGTCCCTAGCGGGAGAAAAGCAGTTCTTC.